The rows below give T cell receptor beta chains drawn from one sample of a study of blood T cells in healthy people across ages. TCRdb reprocessed the 5' RACE reads with MiXCR, giving one entry per CDR3 protein. Here the sample spans more than 650,000 distinct CDR3 sequences, 22% being singletons. The sequenced sample was blood. These receptor sequences come from a man aged 70 or older in good health. The CDR3 runs from the conserved cysteine through the conserved F or W.

V gene	CDR3 protein
TRBV27	CASSPWLSEDTQYF
TRBV14	CASSQWRANEQFF
TRBV7-6	CASSGGDGLVSEQYF
TRBV14	CASSQDRTGSRFF
TRBV18	CASSRGAVETQYF
TRBV11-2	CASSFGGTGNEQFF
TRBV7-8	CASSSGSHTGELFF
TRBV14	CASSHISGNSPLHF
TRBV6-1	CASSELAGGGYTF
TRBV7-4	CASSPRVDTEAFF
TRBV7-2	CASSPYWTAYEQYF
TRBV6-1	CASSRRNRGGQETQYF
TRBV20-1	CSASKFGGGAYEQFF
TRBV3-1	CASSELAEDTQYF
TRBV4-3	CASSQEASRSLYTQYF
TRBV20-1	CSARDKQGRDGYTF
TRBV5-1	CASSFQADQETQYF
TRBV5-1	CASSLAVLAEDTQYF
TRBV7-9	CASSPSRDTEAFF
TRBV29-1	CSVEYVTDTQYF
TRBV29-1	CSEAELDTQYF
TRBV7-8	CASSQGGARSNQPQHF
TRBV6-5	CASSTTGVGYGYTF
TRBV6-5	CASSTRTGRETQYF
TRBV10-3	CAIRDSVVETQYF
TRBV6-1	CASSWDSSHIQYF
TRBV7-9	CASSLVRANTEAFF
TRBV5-1	CASSLTTGGVLGNEQFF
TRBV20-1	CSASLGTGSFETQYF
TRBV20-1	CSTGGGGDEAFF
TRBV12-3/TRBV12-4	CASSPRTGYSGANVLTF
TRBV7-9	CASSLGLGLGQMPQPQHF
TRBV20-1	CSATSGRGYNEQFF
TRBV29-1	CSVDGQVYGYTF
TRBV24-1	CATEYTSRSADTQYF
TRBV20-1	CSASQRREQYF
TRBV5-1	CASSPISGGPNNEQFF
TRBV20-1	CSAPPGLAAVNEQFF
TRBV15	CATKYGGLYNEQFF
TRBV12-3/TRBV12-4	CASSGTGISPLHF
TRBV14	CASSHRPGLAVYNEQFF
TRBV20-1	CSASGLQQETQYF